These 20 T cell receptor beta chains were all obtained from the same sample, sequenced in a study of blood T cell repertoires in COVID-19. Sequencing was performed with immunoSEQ multiplex PCR; in TCRdb, only in-frame clones are kept and a portion is missing. The repertoire holds about 260,000 clones, 88% seen once, with 3.1% in the top ten. Sequencing was done on a sample of PBMCs or T cells enriched from blood (not recorded which). These receptors were obtained from a woman aged 40 to 55 who had been exposed to COVID-19.

The chain carries TRBV21-1 and TRBJ2-1; the table assigns TRBD1, which was not confirmed against the DNA. TRBV21-1 has pseudogene status. The CDR3 length is 19 residues. CDR3: CASSIRTGGVSGRPNEQFF. The CDR3 DNA reads TGTGCCAGCAGCATTCGGACAGGGGGAGTCAGCGGGAGACCCAATGAGCAGTTCTTC.

The chain has TRBV4-3 and TRBJ2-5, with D possibly TRBD2 on 6 matching bases. In germline, CDR1 is LGHNA, CDR2 YSLEER. CDR3 length: 15 residues. V shed 0 bases and J shed 3 bases, with 11 bases lying between them. The CDR3 coding sequence is TGCGCCAGCAGCCAAGAGGACGGGAGAGAAGAGACCCAGTACTTC. Protein: CASSQEDGREETQYF.

The CDR3: CASSLRQGGPPNTGELFF. The CDR3 DNA follows: TGTGCCAGTAGTCTGCGACAGGGGGGACCACCGAACACCGGGGAGCTGTTTTTT. The chain links TRBV19 to TRBJ2-2; 9 bases line up with TRBD1. CDR3 length equals 18 residues. J gave up 0 bases and V 5 bases, and 10 bases lay outside the gene matches. Germline V gene sequence: CDR1 LNHDA, CDR2 SQIVND (reference sequence).

The chain employs TRBV6-2 or TRBV6-3 and TRBJ1-1; no reliable D call. The CDR3 loop spans 15 amino acids. V was shortened by 4 bases and J by 0 bases, with 12 bases between the two germline ends. CDR1 is MNHEY, CDR2 SVGEGT, per germline. The CDR3 loop reads CASSFEAWMNTEAFF. CDR3 DNA: TGTGCCAGCAGTTTTGAGGCGTGGATGAACACTGAAGCTTTCTTT.

The table lists this clone with a few counts. V and J are TRBV7-2 and TRBJ2-7; no firm D call. Germline-derived CDR1 and CDR2 are SGHTA and FQGNSA. Trimming took off 1 base at V and 2 bases at J, with 6 bases between the two ends. CDR3 length equals 13 residues. The CDR3 sequence is CASSLDTAYEQYF. The CDR3 bases are TGTGCCAGCAGCTTAGACACCGCCTACGAGCAGTACTTC.

This chain connects TRBV9 to TRBJ2-2; D is unclear. Germline-derived CDR1 and CDR2 are SGDLS and YYNGEE. Trimming pared 6 bases from V and 2 bases from J, leaving 17 bases between. The CDR3 extends over 16 amino acids. The CDR3 protein is CASTQSGTANTGELFF. CDR3 DNA sequence: TGTGCCAGCACCCAGTCGGGTACCGCTAACACCGGGGAGCTGTTTTTT.

V and J are TRBV7-9 and TRBJ1-5, with D hard to call. V was cut by 5 bases and J by 0 bases, with 8 bases left in between. Germline CDR1 is SEHNR and CDR2 is FQNEAQ (reference sequence). CDR3 length: 14 residues. DNA of the CDR3: TGTGCCAGCAGCGGCCCTTATAGCAATCAGCCCCAGCATTTT. Protein: CASSGPYSNQPQHF.

This rearrangement joins TRBV5-1 to TRBJ1-5; no clear D. The V and J ends lost 0 bases and 1 base respectively, with 8 bases between them. The CDR3 has 15 amino acids. Germline CDR1 reads SGHRS; CDR2 reads YFSETQ. CDR3 protein: CASSLDGRSNQPQHF. For the CDR3, the DNA is TGCGCCAGCAGCTTGGACGGGAGAAGCAATCAGCCCCAGCATTTT.

The V call is TRBV28, the J call TRBJ1-5, with D perhaps matching TRBD1 (5 bases). Trimming took 7 bases from V and 7 from J, leaving 14 bases between them. Germline V gene lookup returns CDR1 MDHEN and CDR2 SYDVKM. CDR3 size: 13 residues. In DNA, the CDR3 is TGTGCCAGCACCGACTCTTGGGGCCAGCCCCAGCATTTT. Its translation: CASTDSWGQPQHF.

The chain has TRBV28 and TRBJ1-2; 7 bases match TRBD1. The CDR3 length is 14 residues. CDR1 is MDHEN and CDR2 is SYDVKM in the germline V gene. V shed 7 bases and J 7 bases; nucleotides not matched to a gene: 12. In DNA form, the CDR3 reads TGTGCCAGCAACTCCGGAACCGGGACAGCTGGCTACACCTTC. Protein sequence: CASNSGTGTAGYTF.

This chain links TRBV7-9 with TRBJ1-2; 7 bases agree with TRBD1. CDR3 length equals 13 residues. Germline V lookup: CDR1 SEHNR, CDR2 FQNEAQ (reference sequence). The junction had 0 bases not matched to a gene; V was cut back by 5 bases and J by 0 bases. CDR3 loop: CASSTGANYGYTF. Here the CDR3 DNA reads TGTGCCAGCAGCACAGGGGCTAACTATGGCTACACCTTC.

The chain recombines TRBV18 with TRBJ2-7, with D perhaps TRBD1 (5 bases). Trimming took 1 base from V and 4 from J, leaving 17 bases between them. Germline V gives CDR1 KGHSH, CDR2 LQKENI. The CDR3 totals 16 residues. CDR3 loop: CASSPQDPGILYEQYF. Here the CDR3 DNA reads TGTGCCAGCTCACCACAAGACCCAGGGATTCTGTACGAGCAGTACTTC.

The rearrangement uses TRBV7-6 and TRBJ1-6; 7 nucleotides line up with TRBD1. This CDR3 region has 16 residues. Germline CDR1 and CDR2: SGHVS and FNYEAQ. V gave up 3 bases and J gave up 0 bases; unmatched junction bases: 2. CDR3 coding DNA: TGTGCCAGCAGCTTTGGGGACAGCTCCTATAATTCACCCCTCCACTTT. It codes for CASSFGDSSYNSPLHF.

The chain joins TRBV15 to TRBJ2-1; D is ambiguous. Germline CDR1 and CDR2: LNHNV and YYDKDF (reference sequence). Trimming cost V 0 bases and J 12 bases, with 12 bases left between them. This CDR3 is built from 13 residues. The CDR3 is CATSRDYSPPQFF. CDR3 DNA: TGTGCCACCAGCAGAGATTACAGCCCCCCGCAGTTCTTC.

This sequence joins TRBV11-3 and TRBJ2-3; D is uncertain. Looked up from germline, CDR1 is SGHNT and CDR2 is YENEEA. The germline V and J ends were trimmed by 1 base and 4 bases, with 6 bases remaining between them. The CDR3 spans 13 residues. CDR3 nucleotide sequence: TGTGCCAGCAGCTTAGGGCGGTCAGATACGCAGTATTTT. Translated: CASSLGRSDTQYF.

The chain has TRBV5-4 and TRBJ2-2; 8 bases map to TRBD1. This CDR3 is 16 amino acids long. J lost 1 base, V lost 0 bases, and 2 bases had no gene match. From germline, CDR1 is SGHNT and CDR2 YYREEE (reference sequence). The CDR3 DNA reads as TGTGCCAGCAGCTTGGCACAGGGGGGGAACACCGGGGAGCTGTTTTTT. Translating it yields CASSLAQGGNTGELFF.

This clone was seen a handful of times. The rearrangement joins TRBV7-9 to TRBJ1-3, with a weak D call TRBD1 (6 bases). Germline CDR1 SEHNR, CDR2 FQNEAQ (reference sequence). This CDR3 comprises 14 residues. V lost 5 bases to trimming and J lost 0 bases, with 8 bases between them. The CDR3 DNA follows: TGTGCCAGCAGCAGGACAGACTCTGGAAACACCATATATTTT. This codes for CASSRTDSGNTIYF.

The CDR3 loop is CASSLGDRGGTYNSPLHF. CDR3 nucleotides: TGTGCCAGCAGCTTGGGGGACAGGGGAGGAACCTATAATTCACCCCTCCACTTT. V and J are TRBV5-4 and TRBJ1-6, with TRBD1 matching 10 bases. Germline CDR1 and CDR2: SGHNT and YYREEE (reference sequence). V was pared by 0 bases and J by 2 bases, with 5 bases of the junction left unmatched. The CDR3 loop spans 18 amino acids. Drawing the rest from reference TRBV5-4 and TRBJ1-6, the complete variable domain is ETGVTQSPTHLIKTRGQQVTLRCSSQSGHNTVSWYQQALGQGPQFIFQYYREEENGRGNFPPRFSGLQFPNYSSELNVNALELDDSALYLCASSLGDRGGTYNSPLHFGNGTRLTVT.

This chain connects TRBV7-9 to TRBJ2-5, with 13 bases identical to TRBD2. The length of the CDR3 is 15 residues. CDR1 SEHNR and CDR2 FQNEAQ come from the germline V gene (reference sequence). With 4 bases clipped from V and 3 bases from J, the junction kept 2 bases outside the gene matches. CDR3 DNA sequence: TGTGCCAGCAGCTACGGGACTAGCGGGAAAGAGACCCAGTACTTC. It is translated as CASSYGTSGKETQYF.

This clone appeared a few times. The chain links TRBV29-1 to TRBJ1-1; D call uncertain. The CDR3 is 10 residues long. The V and J ends lost 0 bases and 10 bases respectively, with 6 bases between them. Germline V gene lookup returns CDR1 SQVTM and CDR2 ANQGSEA. The chain's CDR3 is CSVEDPGAFF. DNA for the CDR3: TGCAGCGTTGAAGACCCAGGAGCTTTCTTT.